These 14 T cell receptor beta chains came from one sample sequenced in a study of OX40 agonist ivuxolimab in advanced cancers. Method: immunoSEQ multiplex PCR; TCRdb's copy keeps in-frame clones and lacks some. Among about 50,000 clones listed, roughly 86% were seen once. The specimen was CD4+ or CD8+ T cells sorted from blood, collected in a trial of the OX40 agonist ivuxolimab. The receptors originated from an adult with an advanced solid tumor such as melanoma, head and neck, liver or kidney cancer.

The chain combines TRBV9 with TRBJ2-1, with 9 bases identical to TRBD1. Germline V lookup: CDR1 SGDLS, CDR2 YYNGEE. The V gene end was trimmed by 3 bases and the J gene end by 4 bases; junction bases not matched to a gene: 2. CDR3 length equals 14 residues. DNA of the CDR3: TGTGCCAGCAGCGGAGGACAGGGGTACAATGAGCAGTTCTTC. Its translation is CASSGGQGYNEQFF.

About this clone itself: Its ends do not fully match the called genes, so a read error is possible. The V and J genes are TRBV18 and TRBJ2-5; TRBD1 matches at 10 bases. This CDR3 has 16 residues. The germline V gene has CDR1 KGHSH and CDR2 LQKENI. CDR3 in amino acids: CANSPITGQGSETQYF. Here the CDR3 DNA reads TGTGCCAACTCACCTATTACGGGACAGGGGTCGGAGACCCAGTACTTC.

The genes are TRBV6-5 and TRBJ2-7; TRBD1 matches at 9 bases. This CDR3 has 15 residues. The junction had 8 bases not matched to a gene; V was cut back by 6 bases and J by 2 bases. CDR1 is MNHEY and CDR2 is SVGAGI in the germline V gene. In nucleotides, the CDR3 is TGTGCCAGCAGAGCCGGGACAGGGAGCGCCTACGAGCAGTACTTC. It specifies CASRAGTGSAYEQYF.

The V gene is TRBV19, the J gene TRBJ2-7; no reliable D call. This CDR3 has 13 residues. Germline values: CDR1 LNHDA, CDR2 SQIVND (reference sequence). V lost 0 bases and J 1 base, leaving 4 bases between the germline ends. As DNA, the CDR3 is TGTGCCAGTAGTATAGAGCCGTCCTACGAGCAGTACTTC. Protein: CASSIEPSYEQYF.

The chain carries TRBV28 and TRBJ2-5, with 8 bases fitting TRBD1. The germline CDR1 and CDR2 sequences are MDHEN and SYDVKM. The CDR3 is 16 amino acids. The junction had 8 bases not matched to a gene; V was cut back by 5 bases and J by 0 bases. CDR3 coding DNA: TGTGCCAGCAGTCCGCCCGGACAGGGCGACCAAGAGACCCAGTACTTC. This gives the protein CASSPPGQGDQETQYF.

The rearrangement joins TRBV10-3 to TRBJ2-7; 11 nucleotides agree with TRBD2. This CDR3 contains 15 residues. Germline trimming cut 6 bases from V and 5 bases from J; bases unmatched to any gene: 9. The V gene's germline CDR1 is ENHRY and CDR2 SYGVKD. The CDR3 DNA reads TGTGCCATCAGGATGACTAGCGGGATTATCAACGAGCAGTACTTC. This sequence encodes CAIRMTSGIINEQYF.

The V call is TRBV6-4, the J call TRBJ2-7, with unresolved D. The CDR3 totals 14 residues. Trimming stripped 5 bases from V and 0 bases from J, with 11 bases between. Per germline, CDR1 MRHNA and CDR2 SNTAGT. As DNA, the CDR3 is TGTGCCAGCAGTTTAGATACCTCCTCCTACGAGCAGTACTTC. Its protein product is CASSLDTSSYEQYF.

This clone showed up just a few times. The CDR3 DNA is TGCGCCAGCAGTTCCACCCTAGATGAAGCTTTCTTT. It encodes CASSSTLDEAFF. The V gene is TRBV5-1, the J gene TRBJ1-1; D is uncertain. With 5 bases removed from V and 7 bases from J, the gap between germline ends came to 12 bases. This CDR3 is built from 12 residues. Germline CDR1 and CDR2: SGHRS and YFSETQ. Supplemented by reference TRBV5-1 and TRBJ1-1, the full variable domain reads KAGVTQTPRYLIKTRGQQVTLSCSPISGHRSVSWYQQTPGQGLQFLFEYFSETQRNKGNFPGRFSGRQFSNSRSEMNVSTLELGDSALYLCASSSTLDEAFFGQGTRLTVV.

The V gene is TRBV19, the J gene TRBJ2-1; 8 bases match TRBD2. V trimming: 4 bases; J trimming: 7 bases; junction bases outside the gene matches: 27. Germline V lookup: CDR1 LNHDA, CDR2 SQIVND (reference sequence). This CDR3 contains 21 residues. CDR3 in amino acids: CASSTIPGGPTGLGIWNEQFF. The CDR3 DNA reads TGTGCCAGTAGTACCATCCCTGGAGGTCCCACGGGACTAGGGATTTGGAATGAGCAGTTCTTC.

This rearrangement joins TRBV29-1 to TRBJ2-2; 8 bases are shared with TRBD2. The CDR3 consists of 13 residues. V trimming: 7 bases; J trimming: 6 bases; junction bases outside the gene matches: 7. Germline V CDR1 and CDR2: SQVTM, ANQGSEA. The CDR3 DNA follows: TGCAGCGGACGGGGACTAGACGCCGGGGAGCTGTTTTTT. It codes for CSGRGLDAGELFF.

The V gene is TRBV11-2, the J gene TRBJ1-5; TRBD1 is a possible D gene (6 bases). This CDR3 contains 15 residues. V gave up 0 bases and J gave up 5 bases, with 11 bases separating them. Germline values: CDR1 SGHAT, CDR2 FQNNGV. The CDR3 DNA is TGTGCCAGCAGCTTAGAGGGACAATTCGATCAGCCCCAGCATTTT. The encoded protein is CASSLEGQFDQPQHF.

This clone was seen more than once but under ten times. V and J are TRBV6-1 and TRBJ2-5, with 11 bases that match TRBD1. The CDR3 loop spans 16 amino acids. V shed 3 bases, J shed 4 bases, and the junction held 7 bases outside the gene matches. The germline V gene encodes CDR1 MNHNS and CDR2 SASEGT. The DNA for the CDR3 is TGTGCCAGCAGTGAGTCGGGACAGGGGGTAGGAGAGACCCAGTACTTC. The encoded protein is CASSESGQGVGETQYF.

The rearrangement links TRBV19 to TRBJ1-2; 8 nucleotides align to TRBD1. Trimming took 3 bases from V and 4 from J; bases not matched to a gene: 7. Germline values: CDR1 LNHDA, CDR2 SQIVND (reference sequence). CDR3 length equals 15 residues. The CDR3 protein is CASSMQGAPVYGYTF. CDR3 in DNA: TGTGCCAGTAGTATGCAGGGGGCGCCGGTCTATGGCTACACCTTC.

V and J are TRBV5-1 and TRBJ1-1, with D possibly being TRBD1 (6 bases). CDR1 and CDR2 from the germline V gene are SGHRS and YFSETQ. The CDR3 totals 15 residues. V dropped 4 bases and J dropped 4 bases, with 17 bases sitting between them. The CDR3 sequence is CASSGDTGKTTEAFF. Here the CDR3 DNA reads TGCGCCAGCAGCGGAGACACAGGGAAGACCACTGAAGCTTTCTTT.